Listed below are T cell receptor beta chains from one sample, sequenced in a study of CD8+ T cells in alopecia areata. Libraries were prepared by immunoSEQ multiplex PCR; TCRdb keeps only in-frame clonotypes and omits some of them. The sample has 150,000 or so clones, 55% seen once. Sequencing was performed on CD4+ T cells sorted from blood. The receptors stem from a human donor in good health. Both conserved end residues are part of each CDR3. The D gene is left open where the match is weak. Expanded clones are given a class, and other clones once, few, many or no size at all.

J,size,D,V,DNA,CDR3
TRBJ2-2,.,.,TRBV6-5,TGTGCCAGCAGGGTAGCGGAGAACACCGGGGAGCTGTTTTTT,CASRVAENTGELFF
TRBJ1-4,.,.,TRBV6-6,TGTGCCAGCAAGGAATACACAGGCCGTGAAAAACTGCTTTTT,CASKEYTGREKLLF
TRBJ1-1,.,.,TRBV29-1,TGCAGCGGTTCGGAGGCGATTGAAGCTTTCTTT,CSGSEAIEAFF
TRBJ2-7,.,.,TRBV19,TGTGCCAGTAGTCAGCCGGGCCGAAGAGAGCAGTACTTC,CASSQPGRREQYF
TRBJ2-7,.,TRBD2,TRBV9,TGTGCCAGCAGCGTAGAGGTAGCGGGCAGCTCCTACGAGCAGTACTTC,CASSVEVAGSSYEQYF
TRBJ1-5,.,.,TRBV2,TGTGCCAGCAGTGAACTTGGGCAGCGTAATCAGCCCCAGCATTTT,CASSELGQRNQPQHF
TRBJ2-1,.,.,TRBV29-1,TGCAGCGTTGGACAGCAAATATACAATGAGCAGTTCTTC,CSVGQQIYNEQFF
TRBJ1-1,.,.,TRBV15,TGTGCCACCAGCAGAGATTATCTCCTCAGGACCGCTGGCGCTGAAGCTTTCTTT,CATSRDYLLRTAGAEAFF
TRBJ2-4,.,TRBD1,TRBV6-6,TGTGCCAGCAGACGTGTCGGGGACAGAGAAAACATTCAGTACTTC,CASRRVGDRENIQYF
TRBJ1-4,few,TRBD1,TRBV29-1,TGCAGCGTCCCGGGACAGGGGAATGAAAAACTGTTTTTT,CSVPGQGNEKLFF
TRBJ2-7,.,.,TRBV7-9,TGTGCCAGCAGCTCACTTCGGACAGAGCAGTACTTC,CASSSLRTEQYF
TRBJ2-1,few,.,TRBV4-2,TGTGCCAGCAGCCAAGGCGGGCTGCGTTCCTACAATGAGCAGTTCTTC,CASSQGGLRSYNEQFF
TRBJ1-2,.,TRBD1,TRBV29-1,TGCAGCGTTGAGGGGACAGTGTCAAAAGGCTACACCTTC,CSVEGTVSKGYTF
TRBJ2-5,.,.,TRBV20-1,TGCAGTGCCTTCCAAGAGACCCAGTACTTC,CSAFQETQYF
TRBJ2-7,.,.,TRBV7-9,TGTGCCAGCAGCTTAACAGCGGACGAGCAGTACTTC,CASSLTADEQYF
TRBJ1-5,.,.,TRBV15,TGTGCCACCAGCAAAGGGGCCCCCAATCAGCCCCAGCATTTT,CATSKGAPNQPQHF
TRBJ1-1,.,TRBD1,TRBV5-1,TGCGCCAGCAGCTCGGATCCCGACAGGGGCGCTTTCTTT,CASSSDPDRGAFF
TRBJ1-2,.,TRBD1,TRBV6-5,TGTGCCATCCGGACAGGGCGAAACTATGGCTACACCTTC,CAIRTGRNYGYTF
TRBJ2-5,.,.,TRBV6-6,TGTGCCAGCGGGGCTATGGAGACCCAGTACTTC,CASGAMETQYF
TRBJ1-2,.,TRBD1,TRBV30,TGTGCCTGGAGTGAAGGGGGCGTTAATGGCTACACCTTC,CAWSEGGVNGYTF
TRBJ2-3,.,TRBD1,TRBV6-5,TGTGCCAGCAGTGACAGGGGGCCGGATACGCAGTATTTT,CASSDRGPDTQYF
TRBJ1-1,few,.,TRBV7-2,TGTGCCAGCAGCTATAACCAGAACACTGAAGCTTTCTTT,CASSYNQNTEAFF
TRBJ2-3,.,.,TRBV5-1,TGCGCCAGCAGCGGGAGCACAGATACGCAGTATTTT,CASSGSTDTQYF
TRBJ2-5,few,.,TRBV10-3,TGTGCCATCAGTGAGGAAGGTAGATTAGAGACCCAGTACTTC,CAISEEGRLETQYF
TRBJ2-7,.,.,TRBV28,TGTGCCAGCAGTACCGCTAGCCTCCACGAGCAGTACTTC,CASSTASLHEQYF
TRBJ1-5,once,.,TRBV6-6,TGTGCCAGCAATGTCGAAATATCAGCGGCCCAGCATTTT,CASNVEISAAQHF
TRBJ2-7,.,.,TRBV7-8,TGTGCCAGCAGCTTAGTAGGCCGCCCATCGCCCTACGAGCAGTACTTC,CASSLVGRPSPYEQYF
TRBJ2-1,.,TRBD2,TRBV2,TGTGCCAGCTTACCGGGACTAGCGGGAGAACGTTCCTACAATGAGCAGTTCTTC,CASLPGLAGERSYNEQFF
TRBJ1-2,.,.,TRBV5-4,TGTGCCAGCAGCTTCCCCAGGGGCCCAGACTATGGCTACACCTTC,CASSFPRGPDYGYTF
TRBJ1-3,.,.,TRBV5-1,TGCGCCAGCAGCTTGGTCGGGGACGTGAGCTCTGGAAACACCATATATTTT,CASSLVGDVSSGNTIYF
TRBJ2-4,.,.,TRBV30,TGTGCCTATGCAAAGACAGCACTAGCCAAAAACATTCAGTACTTC,CAYAKTALAKNIQYF
TRBJ2-1,.,TRBD2,TRBV29-1,TGCAGCGTTGAAGCCCCGGGGGGGAGCGGGAGTAATGAGCAGTTCTTC,CSVEAPGGSGSNEQFF
TRBJ2-2,.,.,TRBV5-1,TGCGCCAGTAAGGAGGGGGCGAACACCGGGGAGCTGTTTTTT,CASKEGANTGELFF
TRBJ2-5,.,.,TRBV29-1,TGCAGCGTTGACCTAGGGGGGTCGGGCCAGTACTTC,CSVDLGGSGQYF
TRBJ1-2,.,.,TRBV29-1,TGCAGCATAGACCGGGGCTATGTAGGCTACACCTTC,CSIDRGYVGYTF
TRBJ1-2,.,.,TRBV28,TGTGCCAGCTCTCGGCTCACAGGGAACTATGGCTACACCTTC,CASSRLTGNYGYTF
TRBJ2-7,once,TRBD1,TRBV5-1,TGCGCCAGCAGCTTGAGACAGGGGCTTTTCGAGCAGTACTTC,CASSLRQGLFEQYF
TRBJ2-3,few,TRBD1,TRBV6-4,TGTGCCAGCCCCAGGGGGAGTGGTGATACGCAGTATTTT,CASPRGSGDTQYF
TRBJ2-1,.,.,TRBV11-3,TGTGCCAGCAGCCCACACGATGAGCAGTTCTTC,CASSPHDEQFF
TRBJ2-6,.,TRBD1,TRBV29-1,TGCAGCGTTGTTGGGACAGGGCCATCTGGGGCCAACGTCCTGACTTTC,CSVVGTGPSGANVLTF
TRBJ1-1,few,TRBD1,TRBV29-1,TGCAGCGTTGAGGTGACAGGGTTTGGTGAAGCTTTCTTT,CSVEVTGFGEAFF